Listed below are T cell receptor beta chains from one sample, sequenced in a study of blood T cell repertoires in COVID-19. Clones were read by immunoSEQ multiplex PCR, and TCRdb kept only the in-frame ones, dropping some. Of fewer than 500,000 clones listed, 70% to 90% are singletons. The specimen was peripheral blood. The receptors were sampled from a woman under 40 with active or convalescent COVID-19. Both conserved end residues are part of each CDR3.

>TRBV7-9
CASSQQNTGELFF
>TRBV5-6
CASSPYRNTDTQYF
>TRBV19
CASSRRNRVPNEKLFF
>TRBV2
CASSEGTGAQPQHF
>TRBV5-4
CASSNPSGGETQYF
>TRBV29-1
CSVVGTGYGYTF
>TRBV5-1
CASSLGQGAPGELFF
>TRBV5-1
CASSPTGEHSGEHATNEKLFF
>TRBV2
CASLITGPEAFF
>TRBV7-8
CASSMGQGCNF
>TRBV2
CASSEVQGAWGAFF
>TRBV10-3
CAISGDRTGANVLTF
>TRBV19
CASRNRVGNTIYF
>TRBV6-6
CASSSTLGSQETQYF
>TRBV6-6
CASSRPAGRDTTFYGYTF
>TRBV12-3/TRBV12-4
CASSLRGLGYTF
>TRBV4-1
CASSQDSRTRETQYF
>TRBV7-8
CASSLRNSGYTF
>TRBV5-6
CASSHTSGGYNEQFF
>TRBV2
CASSEAGGVFYHTF
>TRBV10-2
CASSASVTYSYEQYF
>TRBV5-1
CASSWARGWNTEAFF
>TRBV7-8
CASSGTSGREKETQYF
>TRBV11-2
CASTKQATGELFF
>TRBV5-1
CASSRIATGRQTQYF
>TRBV4-1
CASSLTEGEKLFF
>TRBV19
CASRTGGSTDTQYF
>TRBV2
CASSEEQQPNEKLFF
>TRBV5-1
CASSPERGTLYEQYF
>TRBV29-1
CSGMGTRINNEQFF
>TRBV4-1
CASSHPGQHYGYTF